This T cell receptor beta chain was sequenced during a study of siplizumab effects on memory and regulatory T cells. The repertoire was sequenced with immunoSEQ multiplex PCR; TCRdb's copy has only in-frame clones and lacks some. The sample includes approximately 94,000 clones, about 91% of them seen just once. CDR3 length: 15 amino acids. J gave up 9 bases and V 3 bases, and 8 bases lay outside the gene matches. CDR1 is MGHRA, CDR2 YSYEKL, per germline. The sequenced sample consisted of CD4+ T cells sorted from blood. The receptor comes from a human donor in good health. V is TRBV4-1 and J is TRBJ2-7; TRBD2 matches at 13 bases. CDR3 protein: CASSQTSGGFRGQYF. The CDR3 DNA reads TGCGCCAGCAGCCAGACTAGCGGGGGGTTTCGTGGGCAGTACTTC.